This T cell receptor (beta chain) emerged from a study of blood T cell repertoires in COVID-19. Symptom resolution, clearance, or two negative PCRs marked the recovered donors of Cohort 3. Germline assignment: CDR1 LNHDA and CDR2 SQIVND (reference sequence). With 6 bases removed from V and 1 base from J, the gap between germline ends came to 25 bases. The CDR3 contains 18 residues. Only in-frame clones appear in the TCRdb table, and some are missing; sequencing was by immunoSEQ multiplex PCR. The sample holds approximately 270,000 clones, roughly 90% seen once. V is TRBV19 and J is TRBJ2-7; possible D gene TRBD2, 6 bases. The receptor's source is a woman in her sixties or seventies who had recovered from COVID-19. Specimen: PBMCs or T cells enriched from blood (not recorded which). CDR3 in amino acids: CASRPGGRSRGMSYEQYF. CDR3 coding DNA: TGTGCCAGTAGGCCCGGAGGGAGGTCCCGAGGTATGTCCTACGAGCAGTACTTC. Full variable domain (outside the CDR3, taken from reference TRBV19 and TRBJ2-7): DGGITQSPKYLFRKEGQNVTLSCEQNLNHDAMYWYRQDPGQGLRLIYYSQIVNDFQKGDIAEGYSVSREKKESFPLTVTSAQKNPTAFYLCASRPGGRSRGMSYEQYFGPGTRLTVT.